Listed below are T cell receptor beta chains from one sample, sequenced in a study of cytomegalovirus exposure and HLA in healthy donors. Profiling relied on immunoSEQ multiplex PCR, and the TCRdb table lists in-frame clones only, not all of them. The sample has some 130,000 clones; approximately 61% are singletons. The sequenced sample was PBMCs. The receptors come from a human donor in good health. CDR3s leave out the opening cysteine and the closing phenylalanine or tryptophan. Size is stated for part of the rows, as once, few or many counts, or as a class when the clone is expanded.

ASSLASSYNEQF	TRBV5-4	few	TRBJ2-1
ASSPSPGHAYNEQF	TRBV7-6	once	TRBJ2-1
SVDFHGGTPNTGELF	TRBV29-1	few	TRBJ2-2
ASSVAGQGDGYT	TRBV9	few	TRBJ1-2
ASSQLADSYNEQF	TRBV28	NA	TRBJ2-1
STQGNEQY	TRBV20-1	NA	TRBJ2-7
ASSLVLIFSGQETQY	TRBV7-8	once	TRBJ2-5
ASSAGSSSYEQY	TRBV5-1	once	TRBJ2-7
ASSWGQGADTQY	TRBV5-1	NA	TRBJ2-3
ASSLVTGATETQY	TRBV5-1	few	TRBJ2-5
ASSEGSDSYEQY	TRBV10-1	NA	TRBJ2-7
ASSIGGQGTFGTQY	TRBV19	NA	TRBJ2-5
ASSIGLAEYNEQF	TRBV19	NA	TRBJ2-1
ASSFSLGAVKSSYNEQF	TRBV28	NA	TRBJ2-1
AIMGSQQAGETQY	TRBV10-3	few	TRBJ2-5
ASSFSPGQGEEKLF	TRBV28	few	TRBJ1-4
SVDRGGRTEAF	TRBV29-1	NA	TRBJ1-1
ASSPGGRSYNEQF	TRBV7-2	NA	TRBJ2-1
ASRSGKETQY	TRBV11-2	NA	TRBJ2-5
ASSHPARSSYNEQF	TRBV4-1	NA	TRBJ2-1
ASTQGARVYEQY	TRBV2	NA	TRBJ2-7
ASSQDPGDEQF	TRBV4-1	few	TRBJ2-1
ASSPGELAGEETQY	TRBV4-1	NA	TRBJ2-5
ASSIRGSRTGETQY	TRBV19	NA	TRBJ2-5
ASSPGQANEKLF	TRBV9	NA	TRBJ1-4
ASSPRQPPYEQY	TRBV19	NA	TRBJ2-7
ASSFGSGSTDTQY	TRBV5-1	NA	TRBJ2-3
ASSGGRTEAF	TRBV2	few	TRBJ1-1
ASSADRIGYGYT	TRBV7-2	NA	TRBJ1-2
ASTLFGREWF	TRBV27	NA	TRBJ2-1
ASREAGRGYNEQF	TRBV5-1	NA	TRBJ2-1
ASISDRSGVKY	TRBV2	NA	TRBJ2-7
ASSYSQGGDIQY	TRBV6-5	NA	TRBJ2-4
SVEVPRGNTQY	TRBV29-1	NA	TRBJ2-3
ASSLTGLGSYNEQF	TRBV5-1	NA	TRBJ2-1
ASSPGQGAVDTQY	TRBV18	once	TRBJ2-3
ASSQEGGQELQETQY	TRBV4-1	NA	TRBJ2-5
ASSEYPRLVTDTQY	TRBV6-1	NA	TRBJ2-3
ASRTLRGGRFEPQH	TRBV19	NA	TRBJ1-5
ASSIPLTAGGELF	TRBV19	NA	TRBJ2-2
ASSFEQNTEAF	TRBV7-9	NA	TRBJ1-1
ASSQATGGGTDTQY	TRBV4-2	once	TRBJ2-3
ASSLGTGADTQY	TRBV5-1	NA	TRBJ2-3
ASRRVSWDRPTYEQY	TRBV10-1	NA	TRBJ2-7
ASSFESVVNEQF	TRBV7-9	NA	TRBJ2-1